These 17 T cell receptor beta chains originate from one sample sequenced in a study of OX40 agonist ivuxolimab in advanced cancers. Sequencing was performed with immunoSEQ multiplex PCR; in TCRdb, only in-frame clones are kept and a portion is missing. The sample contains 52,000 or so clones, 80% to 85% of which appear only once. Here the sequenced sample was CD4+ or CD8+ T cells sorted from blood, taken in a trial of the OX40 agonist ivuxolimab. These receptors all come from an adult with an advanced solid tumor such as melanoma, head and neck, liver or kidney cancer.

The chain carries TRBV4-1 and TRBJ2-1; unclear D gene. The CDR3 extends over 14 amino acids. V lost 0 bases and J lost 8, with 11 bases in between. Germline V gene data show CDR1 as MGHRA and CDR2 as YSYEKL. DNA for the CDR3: TGCGCCAGCAGCCAAGAGAGGCGAGGCCATGAGCAGTTCTTC. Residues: CASSQERRGHEQFF.

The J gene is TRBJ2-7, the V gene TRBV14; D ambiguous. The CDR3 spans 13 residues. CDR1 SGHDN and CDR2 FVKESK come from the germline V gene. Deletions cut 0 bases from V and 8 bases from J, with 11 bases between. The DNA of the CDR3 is TGTGCCAGCAGCCAAGATCCGCAGGCAAAGCAGTACTTC. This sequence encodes CASSQDPQAKQYF.

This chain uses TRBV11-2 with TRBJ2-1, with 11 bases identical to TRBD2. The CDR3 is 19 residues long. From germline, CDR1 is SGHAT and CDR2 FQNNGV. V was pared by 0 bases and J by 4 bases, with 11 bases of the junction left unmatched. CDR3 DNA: TGTGCCAGCAGCTTAGAGGCTAGCGGGGGGCTTTGGAGGTACAATGAGCAGTTCTTC. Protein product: CASSLEASGGLWRYNEQFF.

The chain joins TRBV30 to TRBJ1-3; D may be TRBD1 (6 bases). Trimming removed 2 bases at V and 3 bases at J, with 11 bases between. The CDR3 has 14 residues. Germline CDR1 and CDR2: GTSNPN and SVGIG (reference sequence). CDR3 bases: TGTGCCTGGAGTAAGGGGGGCTTTGGAAACACCATATATTTT. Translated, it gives CAWSKGGFGNTIYF. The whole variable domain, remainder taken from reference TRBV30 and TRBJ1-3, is SQTIHQWPATLVQPVGSPLSLECTVEGTSNPNLYWYRQAAGRGLQLLFYSVGIGQISSEVPQNLSASRPQDRQFILSSKKLLLSDSGFYLCAWSKGGFGNTIYFGEGSWLTVV.

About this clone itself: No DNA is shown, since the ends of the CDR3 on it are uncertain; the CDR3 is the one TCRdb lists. The CDR3 protein is CASSLRGLSFGNGYTF. This sequence joins TRBV7-2 and TRBJ1-2. Germline lookup yields CDR1 SGHTA and CDR2 FQGNSA. The CDR3 spans 16 residues, counting both ends.

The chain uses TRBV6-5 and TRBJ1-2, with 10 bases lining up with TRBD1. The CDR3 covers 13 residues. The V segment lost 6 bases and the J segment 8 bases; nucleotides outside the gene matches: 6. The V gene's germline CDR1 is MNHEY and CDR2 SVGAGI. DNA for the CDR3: TGTGCCAGCAGCCCGGGACAGGGGTTGGGCTACACCTTC. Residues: CASSPGQGLGYTF.

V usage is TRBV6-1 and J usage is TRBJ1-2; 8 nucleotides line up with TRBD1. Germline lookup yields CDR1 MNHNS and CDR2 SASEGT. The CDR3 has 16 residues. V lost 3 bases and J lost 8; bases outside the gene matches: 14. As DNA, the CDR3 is TGTGCCAGCAGTGACACCCTCGGACAGGGTAGTGAGGGCTACACCTTC. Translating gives CASSDTLGQGSEGYTF.

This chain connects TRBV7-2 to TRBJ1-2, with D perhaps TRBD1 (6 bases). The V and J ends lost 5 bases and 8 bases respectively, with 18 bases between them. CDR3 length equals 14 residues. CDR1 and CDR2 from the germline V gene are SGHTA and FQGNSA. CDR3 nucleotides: TGTGCCAGCAGCAAAGGGGATACAGGGCTAGGCTACACCTTC. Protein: CASSKGDTGLGYTF.

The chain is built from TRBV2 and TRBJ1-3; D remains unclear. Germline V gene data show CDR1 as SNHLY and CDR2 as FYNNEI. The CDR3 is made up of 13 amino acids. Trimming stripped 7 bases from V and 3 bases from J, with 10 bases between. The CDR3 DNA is TGTGCCAGCACATCAGGTGGTGGAAACACCATATATTTT. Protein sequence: CASTSGGGNTIYF.

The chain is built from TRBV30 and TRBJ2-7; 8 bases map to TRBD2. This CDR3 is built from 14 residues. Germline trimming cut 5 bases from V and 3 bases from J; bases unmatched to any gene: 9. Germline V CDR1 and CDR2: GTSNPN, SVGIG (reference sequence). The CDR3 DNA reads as TGTGCCTGGGAGGCCGGGGGGGATCGCTACGAGCAGTACTTC. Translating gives CAWEAGGDRYEQYF. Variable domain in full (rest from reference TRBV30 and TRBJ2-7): SQTIHQWPATLVQPVGSPLSLECTVEGTSNPNLYWYRQAAGRGLQLLFYSVGIGQISSEVPQNLSASRPQDRQFILSSKKLLLSDSGFYLCAWEAGGDRYEQYFGPGTRLTVT.

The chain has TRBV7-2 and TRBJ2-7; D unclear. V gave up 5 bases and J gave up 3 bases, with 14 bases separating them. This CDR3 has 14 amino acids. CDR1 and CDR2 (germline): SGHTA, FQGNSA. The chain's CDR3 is CASSHPNLRYEQYF. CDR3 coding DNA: TGTGCCAGCAGCCACCCTAACCTTCGCTACGAGCAGTACTTC.

In DNA, the CDR3 is TGTGCCAGCAGTGACTCGAGTCTAGCGGGTGAAGGTGAGCAGTTCTTC. Residues: CASSDSSLAGEGEQFF. J is TRBJ2-1 and V is TRBV6-4; 8 nucleotides match TRBD2. Trimming removed 0 bases from V and 9 bases from J; junction bases left unmatched: 10. CDR1 and CDR2 from the germline V gene are MRHNA and SNTAGT. This CDR3 contains 16 residues.

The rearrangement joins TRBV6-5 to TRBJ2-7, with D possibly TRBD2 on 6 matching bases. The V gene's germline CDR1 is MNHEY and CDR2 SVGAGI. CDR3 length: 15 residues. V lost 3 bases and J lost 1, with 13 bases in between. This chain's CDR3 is CASSYRGAGSYEQYF. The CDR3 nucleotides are TGTGCCAGCAGTTATCGGGGAGCGGGTTCCTACGAGCAGTACTTC.

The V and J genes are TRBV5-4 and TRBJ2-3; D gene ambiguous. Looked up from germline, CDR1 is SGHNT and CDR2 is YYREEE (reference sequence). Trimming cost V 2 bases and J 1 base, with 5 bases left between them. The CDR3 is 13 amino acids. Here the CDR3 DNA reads TGTGCCAGCAGCTTTTCCGGCACAGATACGCAGTATTTT. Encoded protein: CASSFSGTDTQYF.

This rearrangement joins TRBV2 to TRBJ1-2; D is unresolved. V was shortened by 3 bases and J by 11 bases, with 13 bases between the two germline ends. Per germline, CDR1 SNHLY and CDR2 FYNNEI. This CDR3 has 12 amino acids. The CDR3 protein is CASSDSPYGYTF. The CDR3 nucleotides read TGTGCCAGCAGTGATTCCCCGTACGGTTACACCTTC.

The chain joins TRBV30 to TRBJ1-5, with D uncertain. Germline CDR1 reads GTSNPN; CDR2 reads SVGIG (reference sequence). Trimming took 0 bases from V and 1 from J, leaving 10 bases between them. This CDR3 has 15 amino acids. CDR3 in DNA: TGTGCCTGGAGTGTATTTCGGGGAAGCAATCAGCCCCAGCATTTT. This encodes CAWSVFRGSNQPQHF.

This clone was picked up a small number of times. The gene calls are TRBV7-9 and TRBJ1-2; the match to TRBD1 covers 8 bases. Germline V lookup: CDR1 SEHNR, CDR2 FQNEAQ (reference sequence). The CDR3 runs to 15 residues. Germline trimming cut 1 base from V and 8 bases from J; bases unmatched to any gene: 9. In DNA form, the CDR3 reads TGTGCCAGCAGCTTAGGACAGGGGCTGATCGAAGGCTACACCTTC. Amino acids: CASSLGQGLIEGYTF.